This T cell receptor beta chain emerged from a study of cytomegalovirus exposure and HLA in healthy donors. Overall study results and limits: Reported findings show TCR beta sequences accurately forecast HLA-A and HLA-B alleles in most subjects. A later analysis reportedly found that, within productive TCRs, an Asian-associated ancestry cluster had fewer N-insertions than the mean observed across the roughly 700 donors.

The length of the CDR3 is 11 residues. Trimming cost V 6 bases and J 3 bases, with 5 bases left between them. CDR1 and CDR2 from the germline V gene are MDHEN and SYDVKM. Primers included in the PCR were 60 Vbeta and 13 Jbeta primers. This table comes from immunoSEQ multiplex PCR, and its TCRdb copy is limited to in-frame clones, with some not included. The repertoire consists of some 190,000 clones, with approximately 80% occurring once and the leading ten covering around 3.5%. With respect to this clone: No antigen is known for it.

The sequence was collected from a man in his forties in good health and CMV-seropositive. Sample: PBMCs. The V call is TRBV28, the J call TRBJ2-5; D unclear. The CDR3 spells CASRAEETQYF. The CDR3 DNA is TGTGCCAGCAGGGCCGAAGAGACCCAGTACTTC.